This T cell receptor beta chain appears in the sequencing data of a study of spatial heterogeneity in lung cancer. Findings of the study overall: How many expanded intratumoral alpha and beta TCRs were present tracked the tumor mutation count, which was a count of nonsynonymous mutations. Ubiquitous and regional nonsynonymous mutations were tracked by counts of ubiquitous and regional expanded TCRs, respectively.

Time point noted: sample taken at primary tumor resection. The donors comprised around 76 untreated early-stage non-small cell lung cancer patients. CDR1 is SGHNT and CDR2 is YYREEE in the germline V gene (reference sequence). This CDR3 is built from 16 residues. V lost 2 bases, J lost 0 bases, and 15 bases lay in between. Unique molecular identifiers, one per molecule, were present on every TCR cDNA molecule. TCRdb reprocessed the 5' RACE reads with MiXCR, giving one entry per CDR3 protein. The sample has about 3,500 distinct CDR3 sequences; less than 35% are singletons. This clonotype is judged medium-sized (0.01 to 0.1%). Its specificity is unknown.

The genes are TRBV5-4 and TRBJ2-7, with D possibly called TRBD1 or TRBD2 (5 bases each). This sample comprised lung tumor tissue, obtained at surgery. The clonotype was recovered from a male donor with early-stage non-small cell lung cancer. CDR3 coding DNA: TGTGCCAGCAGCTTAATGGTCTCAGGGACCTCCTACGAGCAGTACTTC. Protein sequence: CASSLMVSGTSYEQYF.